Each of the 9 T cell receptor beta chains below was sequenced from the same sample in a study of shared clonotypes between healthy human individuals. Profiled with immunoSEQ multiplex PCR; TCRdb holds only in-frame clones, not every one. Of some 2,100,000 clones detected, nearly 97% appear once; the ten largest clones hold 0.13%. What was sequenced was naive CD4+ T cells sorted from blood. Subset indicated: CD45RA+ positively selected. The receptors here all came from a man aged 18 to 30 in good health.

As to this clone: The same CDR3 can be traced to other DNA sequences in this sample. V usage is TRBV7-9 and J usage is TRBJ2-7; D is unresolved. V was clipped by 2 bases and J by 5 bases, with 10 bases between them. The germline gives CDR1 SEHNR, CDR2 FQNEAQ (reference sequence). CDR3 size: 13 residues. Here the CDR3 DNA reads TGTGCCAGCAGCTTACTGGGTCGGGACGAGCAGTACTTC. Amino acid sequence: CASSLLGRDEQYF.

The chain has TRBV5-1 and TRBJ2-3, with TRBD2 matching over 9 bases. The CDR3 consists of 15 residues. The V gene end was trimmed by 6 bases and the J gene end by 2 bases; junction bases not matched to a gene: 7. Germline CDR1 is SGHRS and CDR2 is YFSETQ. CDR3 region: CASTVAGDITDTQYF. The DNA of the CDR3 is TGCGCCAGCACCGTAGCGGGGGACATCACAGATACGCAGTATTTT. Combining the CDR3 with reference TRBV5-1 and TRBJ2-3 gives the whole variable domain KAGVTQTPRYLIKTRGQQVTLSCSPISGHRSVSWYQQTPGQGLQFLFEYFSETQRNKGNFPGRFSGRQFSNSRSEMNVSTLELGDSALYLCASTVAGDITDTQYFGPGTRLTVL.

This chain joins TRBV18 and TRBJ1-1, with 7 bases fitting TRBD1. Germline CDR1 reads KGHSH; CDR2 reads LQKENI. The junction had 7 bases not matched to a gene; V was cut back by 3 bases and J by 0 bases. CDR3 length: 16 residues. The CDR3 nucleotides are TGTGCCAGCTCACCTACGACAGGGTCAATGAACACTGAAGCTTTCTTT. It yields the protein CASSPTTGSMNTEAFF.

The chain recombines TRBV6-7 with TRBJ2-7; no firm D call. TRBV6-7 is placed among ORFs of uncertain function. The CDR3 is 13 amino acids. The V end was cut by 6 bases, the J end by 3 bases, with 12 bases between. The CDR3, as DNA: TGTGCCAGCAGCCAACCCTTCCTCTACGAGCAGTACTTC. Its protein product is CASSQPFLYEQYF.

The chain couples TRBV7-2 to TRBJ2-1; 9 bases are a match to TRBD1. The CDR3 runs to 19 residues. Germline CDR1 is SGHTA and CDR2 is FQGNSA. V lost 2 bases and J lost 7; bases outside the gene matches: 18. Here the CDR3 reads CASSLFLAGGGTGINEQFF. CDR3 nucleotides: TGTGCCAGCAGCTTATTCTTGGCGGGTGGAGGGACAGGGATAAATGAGCAGTTCTTC.

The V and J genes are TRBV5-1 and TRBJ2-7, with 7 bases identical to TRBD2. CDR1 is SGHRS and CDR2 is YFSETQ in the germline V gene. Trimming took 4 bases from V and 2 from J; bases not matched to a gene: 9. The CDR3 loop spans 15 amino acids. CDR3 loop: CASSPSSGRAYEQYF. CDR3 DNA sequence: TGCGCCAGCAGCCCATCCTCTGGGAGGGCCTACGAGCAGTACTTC.

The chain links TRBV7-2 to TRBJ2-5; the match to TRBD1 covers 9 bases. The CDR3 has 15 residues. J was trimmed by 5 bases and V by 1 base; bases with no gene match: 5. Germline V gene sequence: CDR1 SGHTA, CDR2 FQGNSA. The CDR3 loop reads CASSLVGQGSETQYF. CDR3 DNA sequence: TGTGCCAGCAGCTTAGTGGGACAGGGTTCGGAGACCCAGTACTTC.

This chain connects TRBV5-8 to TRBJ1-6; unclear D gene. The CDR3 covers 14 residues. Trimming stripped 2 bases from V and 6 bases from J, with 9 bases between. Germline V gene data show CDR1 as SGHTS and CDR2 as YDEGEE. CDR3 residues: CASSFRPANSPLHF. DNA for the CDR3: TGTGCCAGCAGCTTTCGCCCCGCTAATTCACCCCTCCACTTT.

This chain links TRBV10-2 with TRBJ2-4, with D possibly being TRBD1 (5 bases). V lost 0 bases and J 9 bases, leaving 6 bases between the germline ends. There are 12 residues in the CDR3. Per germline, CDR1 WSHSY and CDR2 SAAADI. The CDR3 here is CASSESTAIQYF. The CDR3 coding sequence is TGCGCCAGCAGTGAGTCGACAGCCATTCAGTACTTC.